A single T cell receptor (beta chain) is shown here with its context. Its matching antigen is unknown. Arm-PCR of CDR3 regions and iRepertoire HTBI primers were used to build TCR beta libraries. The authors' processing: The samples yielded roughly 64 TRBV and around 14 TRBJ segments. Each CDR3 protein gets one entry after TCRdb re-called the multiplex PCR reads with MiXCR. The V and J calls follow TCRdb's processing rather than the paper's. This sample carries 700,000 or so distinct CDR3 sequences, around 30% of them seen once, and the ten largest clones take 40% to 50%. The data derive from a study of regulatory T cells in long-lasting Graves disease. This sample's time point: persistent/refractory GD, antithyroid drugs over 5 years with positive TRAb. After RNA was extracted from PBMCs, the TCR library was made from it. From each patient, around 9 milliliters of peripheral blood was drawn and collected into an EDTA anticoagulant tube.

Study-wide results and caveats: Persistent patients had more shared public clonotypes (fewer than 3,000) than new patients (approximately 970).

CDR1 is SGHAT and CDR2 is FQDESV in the germline V gene (reference sequence). V gave up 3 bases and J gave up 2 bases, with 10 bases separating them. The CDR3 runs 14 residues. Sequenced here: peripheral blood mononuclear cells (PBMCs), sampled when the disease was refractory, from a patient treated with antithyroid drugs. The V gene is TRBV11-1, the J gene TRBJ1-2; D is possibly TRBD1 (5 bases). The sequence was collected from a female donor with Graves disease. The CDR3 bases are TGTGCCAGCAGCTTGGGGACTCCAAACTATGGCTACACCTTC. Translating it yields CASSLGTPNYGYTF. The full variable domain, with the rest looked up from reference TRBV11-1 and TRBJ1-2, is EAEVAQSPRYKITEKSQAVAFWCDPISGHATLYWYRQILGQGPELLVQFQDESVVDDSQLPKDRFSAERLKGVDSTLKIQPAELGDSAMYLCASSLGTPNYGYTFGSGTRLTVV.